This T cell receptor beta chain was identified in a study of CD4 T cells in relation to SARS-CoV-2 and coronaviruses. Naive or memory CD4+ cells were cultured 1:1 with T cell-depleted PBMCs plus CEF. Details on this clone: The antigen remains undetermined.

The CDR3 totals 16 residues. CDR1 SNHLY and CDR2 FYNNEI come from the germline V gene. V lost 2 bases and J 0 bases, leaving 11 bases between the germline ends. Assay: immunoSEQ multiplex PCR; the TCRdb copy retains only in-frame clones and omits some. The sample holds about 36,000 clones, approximately 80% seen once. The receptor was isolated from an adult with COVID-19. This rearrangement joins TRBV2 to TRBJ1-5; no reliable D call. Sequencing was carried out using naive CD4+ T cells from PBMCs, cultured in vitro. Subset denoted: naive CD4+ T cells isolated by negative enrichment. The CDR3 coding sequence is TGTGCCAGCAGTGAAACCTCGGTCTATAGCAATCAGCCCCAGCATTTT. Translating gives CASSETSVYSNQPQHF.